These 5 T cell receptor beta chains share one sample of origin, sequenced in a study of OX40 agonist ivuxolimab in advanced cancers. Generated by immunoSEQ multiplex PCR, the TCRdb table keeps only in-frame clones and is missing some. Found here are around 26,000 clones, about four fifths of them singletons; the top ten hold about 30%. The sequencing here drew on CD4+ or CD8+ T cells sorted from blood, taken in a trial of the OX40 agonist ivuxolimab. These receptors all stem from an adult with an advanced solid tumor such as melanoma, head and neck, liver or kidney cancer.

J is TRBJ2-3 and V is TRBV9; the D gene is possibly TRBD1 (5 bases). CDR3 size: 20 residues. Germline CDR1 reads SGDLS; CDR2 reads YYNGEE. V lost 4 bases, J lost 0 bases, and 27 bases lay in between. The CDR3 reads CASSHTQRGPRGHSTDTQYF. In nucleotides, the CDR3 is TGTGCCAGCAGCCACACCCAAAGGGGCCCACGAGGCCATAGCACAGATACGCAGTATTTT.

The V call is TRBV30, the J call TRBJ2-5; 10 positions agree with TRBD1. The trim removed 0 bases at V and 4 bases at J, leaving 14 bases unmatched. Germline V gene data show CDR1 as GTSNPN and CDR2 as SVGIG (reference sequence). This CDR3 comprises 18 residues. CDR3 in amino acids: CAWSVIFDRGLWVETQYF. In DNA, the CDR3 is TGTGCCTGGAGTGTAATATTTGACAGGGGGCTTTGGGTAGAGACCCAGTACTTC.

The genes are TRBV5-6 and TRBJ1-1; possibly TRBD1 for D (6 bases). The V gene lost 0 bases and the J gene lost 4 bases, with 10 bases spanning the gap. Germline loops: CDR1 SGHDT, CDR2 YYEEEE. The CDR3 contains 14 residues. The CDR3 protein is CASSLDRVGTEAFF. The CDR3 bases are TGTGCCAGCAGCTTGGACAGGGTGGGCACTGAAGCTTTCTTT.

The gene calls are TRBV9 and TRBJ2-7, with D perhaps matching TRBD1 or TRBD2 (5 bases each). Trimming removed 0 bases from V and 2 bases from J, with 6 bases in between. The CDR3 contains 13 residues. Per germline, CDR1 SGDLS and CDR2 YYNGEE. CDR3 residues: CASSVGGTYEQYF. CDR3 bases: TGTGCCAGCAGCGTAGGGGGGACCTACGAGCAGTACTTC. The variable domain in full, completed from reference TRBV9 and TRBJ2-7, reads DSGVTQTPKHLITATGQRVTLRCSPRSGDLSVYWYQQSLDQGLQFLIQYYNGEERAKGNILERFSAQQFPDLHSELNLSSLELGDSALYFCASSVGGTYEQYFGPGTRLTVT.

V and J are TRBV7-3 and TRBJ2-3; 13 bases fit TRBD2. J gave up 3 bases and V 5 bases, and 2 bases lay outside the gene matches. This CDR3 spans 15 amino acids. The germline V gene has CDR1 SGHTA and CDR2 FQGTGA. CDR3 residues: CASSILAGGTDTQYF. CDR3 nucleotide sequence: TGTGCCAGCAGCATACTAGCGGGGGGGACAGATACGCAGTATTTT.